Sequencing of this T cell receptor (beta chain) was carried out in a study of cytomegalovirus exposure and HLA in healthy donors. The CDR3 length is 17 residues. V was trimmed by 3 bases and J by 0 bases, leaving 12 bases between them. Germline V gene sequence: CDR1 KGHSH, CDR2 LQKENI. Profiled with immunoSEQ multiplex PCR; TCRdb holds only in-frame clones, not every one. The repertoire holds 75,000 to 85,000 clones, roughly 90% seen once, with about 2.2% in the top ten. Sequencing was done on a sample of PBMCs. The genes are TRBV18 and TRBJ2-6; possibly TRBD2 for D (5 bases). The clonotype was recovered from a man aged 30-40 years in good health and CMV-seronegative. The CDR3 loop reads CASSPYPSSSGANVLTF. In DNA form, the CDR3 reads TGTGCCAGCTCACCCTATCCTAGCAGCTCTGGGGCCAACGTCCTGACTTTC. Filled out from reference TRBV18 and TRBJ2-6, the complete variable domain reads NAGVMQNPRHLVRRRGQEARLRCSPMKGHSHVYWYRQLPEEGLKFMVYLQKENIIDESGMPKERFSAEFPKEGPSILRIQQVVRGDSAAYFCASSPYPSSSGANVLTFGAGSRLTVL.